This T cell receptor (beta chain) was sequenced during a study of blood T cell repertoires in COVID-19. Study context: Samples of COVID-19 (acute and convalescent) were obtained from the United States, Italy and Spain. PBMCs, B-cell-depleted T cells, or T cells provided the cDNA or gDNA that made up the material.

With 7 bases clipped from V and 7 bases from J, the junction kept 7 bases outside the gene matches. CDR1 is SQVTM, CDR2 ANQGSEA, per germline. This CDR3 is built from 12 residues. As processed by the authors: Amplification from reference gene primers served as the basis for estimated nucleated cell counts. The method was immunoSEQ multiplex PCR; TCRdb's version includes in-frame clones alone and lacks a portion of them. V and J calls and clone size follow that table, whereas D and trimming were derived from the DNA. The sample lists under 150,000 clones, approximately 87% occurring once. This chain joins TRBV29-1 and TRBJ2-1; 7 bases line up with TRBD1. This TCR came from a woman between 40 and 55 years old with acute or convalescent COVID-19. The sample comprised peripheral blood. CDR3 amino acids: CSGLTGENEQFF. The CDR3 DNA follows: TGCAGCGGCTTAACAGGGGAGAATGAGCAGTTCTTC.